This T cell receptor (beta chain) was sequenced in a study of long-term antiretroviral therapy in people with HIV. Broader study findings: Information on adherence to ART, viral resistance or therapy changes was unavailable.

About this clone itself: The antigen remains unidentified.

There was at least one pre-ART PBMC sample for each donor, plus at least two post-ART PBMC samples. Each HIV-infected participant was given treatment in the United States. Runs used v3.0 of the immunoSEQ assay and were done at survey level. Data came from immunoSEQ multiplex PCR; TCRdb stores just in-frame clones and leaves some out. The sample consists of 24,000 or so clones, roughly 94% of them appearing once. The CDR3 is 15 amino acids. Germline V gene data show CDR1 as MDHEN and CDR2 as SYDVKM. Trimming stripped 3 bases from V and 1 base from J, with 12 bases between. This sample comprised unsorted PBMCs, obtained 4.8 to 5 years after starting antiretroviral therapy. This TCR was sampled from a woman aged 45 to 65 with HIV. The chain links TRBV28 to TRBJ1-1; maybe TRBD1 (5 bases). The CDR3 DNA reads TGTGCCAGCAGTTTCACGCAGGGAGGGAACACTGAAGCTTTCTTT. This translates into CASSFTQGGNTEAFF. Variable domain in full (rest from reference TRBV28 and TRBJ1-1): DVKVTQSSRYLVKRTGEKVFLECVQDMDHENMFWYRQDPGLGLRLIYFSYDVKMKEKGDIPEGYSVSREKKERFSLILESASTNQTSMYLCASSFTQGGNTEAFFGQGTRLTVV.